The source of this TCR beta chain is a study of CD8+CD57+ T cells in acquired aplastic anemia. The authors sequenced patients whose flow cytometry had shown CD8+CD57+ cell expansion. TCR beta VDJ and CDR3 profiling used genomic DNA as template. TCRdb used MiXCR to reprocess the reads, holding one entry per CDR3 protein. The sample includes tens of thousands of distinct CDR3 sequences, 60% to 80% of them seen just once. Germline CDR1 reads LNHNV; CDR2 reads YYDKDF (reference sequence). Trimming removed 0 bases at V and 9 bases at J, with 0 bases between. The CDR3 sequence is 9 residues long. The sample comprised sorted CD4+, CD8+, or CD8+CD57+ T cells (not recorded which) from PBMCs. This sequence joins TRBV15 and TRBJ2-7; D is unclear. This TCR came from a human donor with aplastic anemia. As DNA, the CDR3 is TGTGCCACCAGCAGAGAGCAGTACTTC. Encoded protein: CATSREQYF.